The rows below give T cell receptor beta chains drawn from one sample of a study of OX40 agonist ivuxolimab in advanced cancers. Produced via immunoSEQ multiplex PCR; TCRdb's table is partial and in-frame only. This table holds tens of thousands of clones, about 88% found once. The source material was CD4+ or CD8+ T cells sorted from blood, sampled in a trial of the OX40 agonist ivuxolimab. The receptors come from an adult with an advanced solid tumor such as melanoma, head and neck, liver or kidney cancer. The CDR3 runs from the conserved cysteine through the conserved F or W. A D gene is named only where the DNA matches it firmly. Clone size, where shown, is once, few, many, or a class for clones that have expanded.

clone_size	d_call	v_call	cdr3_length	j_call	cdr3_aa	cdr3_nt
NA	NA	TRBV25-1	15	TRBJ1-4	CASSDRGAPNEKLFF	TGTGCCAGCAGTGATCGAGGGGCCCCTAATGAAAAACTGTTTTTT
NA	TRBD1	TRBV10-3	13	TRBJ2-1	CAISDFSDREQFF	TGTGCCATCAGTGATTTTTCGGACAGGGAGCAGTTCTTC
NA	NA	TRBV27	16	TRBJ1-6	CASSFRGSGGNSPLHF	TGTGCCAGCAGTTTCCGAGGTTCGGGGGGGAATTCACCCCTCCACTTT
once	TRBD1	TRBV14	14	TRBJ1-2	CASSQDPGQGAGTF	TGTGCCAGCAGCCAAGATCCGGGACAGGGGGCCGGCACCTTC
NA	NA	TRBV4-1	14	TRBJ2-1	CASRSTRGTNEQFF	TGCGCCAGCAGATCCACTAGGGGCACCAATGAGCAGTTCTTC
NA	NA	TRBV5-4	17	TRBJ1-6	CASSFRATGTYNSPLHF	TGTGCCAGCAGCTTTAGGGCCACAGGGACCTATAATTCACCCCTCCACTTT
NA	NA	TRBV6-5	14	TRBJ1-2	CASRPSGQQGGYTF	TGTGCCAGCAGACCCTCGGGGCAGCAGGGGGGCTACACCTTC
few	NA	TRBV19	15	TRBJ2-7	CASIPDSTLSYEQYF	TGTGCCAGTATCCCAGACAGCACGCTCTCCTACGAGCAGTACTTC
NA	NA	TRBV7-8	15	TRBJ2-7	CATKKVGAASYEQYF	TGTGCCACCAAGAAGGTGGGGGCCGCTTCCTACGAGCAGTACTTC
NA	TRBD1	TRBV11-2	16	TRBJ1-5	CASSPSRTGGSQPQHF	TGTGCCAGCAGCCCCTCCAGGACAGGGGGCAGTCAGCCCCAGCATTTT